The entry below describes one T cell receptor (beta chain). The data originate from a study of blood T cell repertoires in COVID-19. Study background: The cDNA or gDNA used as material had been derived from T cells, B-cell-depleted T cells, or PBMCs.

Germline assignment: CDR1 SQVTM and CDR2 ANQGSEA. The CDR3 spans 12 residues. The V and J ends lost 2 bases and 5 bases, in that order; junction bases with no gene match: 1. In the original workflow: Nucleated cell counts were estimated from reference gene primer amplification. The table came from immunoSEQ multiplex PCR; TCRdb's copy has only in-frame clones and leaves some out. V and J calls plus clone size are reproduced from that table; the DNA served to infer D and trimming. Among 75,000 to 100,000 clones listed, more than 75% were seen once. The chain has TRBV29-1 and TRBJ1-2; 8 nucleotides align to TRBD1. This TCR was sampled from a human donor in a cohort sampled during active COVID-19. Sequenced input: peripheral blood. The DNA of the CDR3 is TGCAGCGTTGAAACAGGGGGGTATGGCTACACCTTC. This gives the protein CSVETGGYGYTF. The full variable domain, in which reference TRBV29-1 and TRBJ1-2 provide the parts outside the CDR3, is SAVISQKPSRDICQRGTSLTIQCQVDSQVTMMFWYRQQPGQSLTLIATANQGSEATYESGFVIDKFPISRPNLTFSTLTVSNMSPEDSSIYLCSVETGGYGYTFGSGTRLTVV.